Listed below are T cell receptor beta chains from one sample, sequenced in a study of vaccination effects on CD4 cells after COVID-19. Their cognate antigens are unknown. Clones were sequenced by immunoSEQ multiplex PCR, and TCRdb holds only the in-frame ones, with some missing. Altogether over 8,000 clones are present, roughly 80% being singletons, with the ten largest covering 10% to 11%. Sequenced here: CD4+ T cells from PBMCs cultured without peptide, sampled after COVID-19 vaccination. These TCRs come from a human donor who received a COVID-19 vaccine. CDR3s include the opening cysteine and the closing phenylalanine or tryptophan. Each record gives: CDR3 protein, CDR3 DNA, J gene, D gene, V gene, clone size. A D gene is named only where the DNA matches it firmly. Clone size is stated in some rows and not others, as once, few, many or a class when expanded.

CDR3 protein: CASGQGSTDTQYF
CDR3 DNA: TGTGCCAGCGGACAGGGAAGCACAGATACGCAGTATTTT
J gene: TRBJ2-3
D gene: TRBD1
V gene: TRBV28
clone size: NA

CDR3 protein: CASSLGPGETQPQHF
CDR3 DNA: TGTGCCAGCAGTTTAGGCCCAGGGGAGACTCAGCCCCAGCATTTT
J gene: TRBJ1-5
D gene: NA
V gene: TRBV27
clone size: NA

CDR3 protein: CASSTQGNEQYF
CDR3 DNA: TGTGCCAGCAGTACCCAGGGAAACGAGCAGTACTTC
J gene: TRBJ2-7
D gene: NA
V gene: TRBV28
clone size: NA

CDR3 protein: CSVSLGQGNGYTF
CDR3 DNA: TGCAGCGTTAGTTTGGGACAGGGAAATGGCTACACCTTC
J gene: TRBJ1-2
D gene: TRBD1
V gene: TRBV29-1
clone size: NA

CDR3 protein: CAWSDGKFQGIGNYGYTF
CDR3 DNA: TGTGCCTGGAGTGACGGCAAGTTTCAGGGGATCGGGAACTATGGCTACACCTTC
J gene: TRBJ1-2
D gene: NA
V gene: TRBV30
clone size: few

CDR3 protein: CASSGRGLAGVETQYF
CDR3 DNA: TGTGCCAGCAGCGGACGGGGACTAGCGGGGGTGGAGACCCAGTACTTC
J gene: TRBJ2-5
D gene: TRBD2
V gene: TRBV7-2
clone size: NA

CDR3 protein: CASSSTGGQETQYF
CDR3 DNA: TGTGCCAGCAGCTCTACAGGGGGCCAAGAGACCCAGTACTTC
J gene: TRBJ2-5
D gene: TRBD1
V gene: TRBV7-8
clone size: NA

CDR3 protein: CASSLATDQPQHF
CDR3 DNA: TGTGCCAGCAGCTTAGCAACGGACCAGCCCCAGCATTTT
J gene: TRBJ1-5
D gene: NA
V gene: TRBV7-8
clone size: NA

CDR3 protein: CASRFKAANSPLHF
CDR3 DNA: TGTGCCAGTAGATTTAAGGCCGCCAATTCACCCCTCCACTTT
J gene: TRBJ1-6
D gene: NA
V gene: TRBV19
clone size: NA

CDR3 protein: CASSPGLAGGNEQFF
CDR3 DNA: TGTGCCAGCAGCCCCGGGCTAGCGGGGGGTAATGAGCAGTTCTTC
J gene: TRBJ2-1
D gene: TRBD2
V gene: TRBV7-3
clone size: NA

CDR3 protein: CASSQEGQVLATNEKLFF
CDR3 DNA: TGTGCCAGCAGCCAAGAGGGACAGGTCCTTGCAACTAATGAAAAACTGTTTTTT
J gene: TRBJ1-4
D gene: TRBD1
V gene: TRBV3-1/TRBV3-2
clone size: NA

CDR3 protein: CASSLAGRTSGANVLTF
CDR3 DNA: TGTGCCAGCAGCTTAGCTGGACGGACCTCTGGGGCCAACGTCCTGACTTTC
J gene: TRBJ2-6
D gene: NA
V gene: TRBV7-9
clone size: NA

CDR3 protein: CASSQWTGTGELFF
CDR3 DNA: TGTGCCAGTAGTCAATGGACAGGGACCGGGGAGCTGTTTTTT
J gene: TRBJ2-2
D gene: TRBD1
V gene: TRBV19
clone size: once

CDR3 protein: CASSQLEEWDYLPEQYF
CDR3 DNA: TGCGCCAGCAGCCAGCTCGAGGAATGGGACTATCTCCCTGAGCAGTACTTC
J gene: TRBJ2-7
D gene: TRBD2
V gene: TRBV4-1
clone size: NA

CDR3 protein: CASSPAGVTGNTIYF
CDR3 DNA: TGCGCCAGCAGCCCCGCGGGGGTTACTGGAAACACCATATATTTT
J gene: TRBJ1-3
D gene: NA
V gene: TRBV5-1
clone size: NA

CDR3 protein: CATGRDSSYNEQFF
CDR3 DNA: TGTGCCACCGGCCGGGACAGCTCCTACAATGAGCAGTTCTTC
J gene: TRBJ2-1
D gene: TRBD1
V gene: TRBV24-1
clone size: once

CDR3 protein: CASSLERLAGEETQYF
CDR3 DNA: TGTGCCAGCAGCTTAGAAAGACTAGCGGGAGAAGAGACCCAGTACTTC
J gene: TRBJ2-5
D gene: TRBD2
V gene: TRBV7-9
clone size: once

CDR3 protein: CSARRETQYF
CDR3 DNA: TGCAGTGCTAGAAGGGAGACCCAGTACTTC
J gene: TRBJ2-5
D gene: NA
V gene: TRBV20-1
clone size: NA

CDR3 protein: CASGTEQETPYF
CDR3 DNA: TGCGCCAGCGGGACAGAGCAAGAGACCCCGTACTTC
J gene: TRBJ2-5
D gene: TRBD1
V gene: TRBV5-1
clone size: NA